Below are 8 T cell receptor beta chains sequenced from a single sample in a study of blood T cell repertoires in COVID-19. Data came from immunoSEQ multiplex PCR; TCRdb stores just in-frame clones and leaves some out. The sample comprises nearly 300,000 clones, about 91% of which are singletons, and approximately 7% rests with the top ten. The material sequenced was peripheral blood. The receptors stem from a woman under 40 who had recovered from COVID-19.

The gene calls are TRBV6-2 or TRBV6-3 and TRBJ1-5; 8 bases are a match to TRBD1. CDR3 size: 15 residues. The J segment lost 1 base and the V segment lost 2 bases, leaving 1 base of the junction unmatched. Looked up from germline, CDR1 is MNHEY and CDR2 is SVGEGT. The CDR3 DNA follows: TGTGCCAGCAGTTACGGACAGGGAAGCAATCAGCCCCAGCATTTT. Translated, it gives CASSYGQGSNQPQHF.

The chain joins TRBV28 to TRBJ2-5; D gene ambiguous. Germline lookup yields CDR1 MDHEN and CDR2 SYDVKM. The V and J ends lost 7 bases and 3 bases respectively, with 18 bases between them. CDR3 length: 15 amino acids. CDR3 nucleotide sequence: TGTGCCAGCACCGCTGGCGGCGCGGAAAAAGAGACCCAGTACTTC. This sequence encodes CASTAGGAEKETQYF.

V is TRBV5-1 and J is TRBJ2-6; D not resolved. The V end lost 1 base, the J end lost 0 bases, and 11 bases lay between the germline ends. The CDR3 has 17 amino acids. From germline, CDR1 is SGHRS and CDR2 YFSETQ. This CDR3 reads CASSLRIEFSGANVLTF. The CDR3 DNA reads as TGCGCCAGCAGCTTGCGAATCGAGTTCTCTGGGGCCAACGTCCTGACTTTC. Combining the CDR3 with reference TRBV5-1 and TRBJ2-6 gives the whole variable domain KAGVTQTPRYLIKTRGQQVTLSCSPISGHRSVSWYQQTPGQGLQFLFEYFSETQRNKGNFPGRFSGRQFSNSRSEMNVSTLELGDSALYLCASSLRIEFSGANVLTFGAGSRLTVL.

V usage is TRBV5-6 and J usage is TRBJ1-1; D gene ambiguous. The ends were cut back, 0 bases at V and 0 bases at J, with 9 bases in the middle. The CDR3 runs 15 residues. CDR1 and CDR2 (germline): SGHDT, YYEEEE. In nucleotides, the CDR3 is TGTGCCAGCAGCTTGGGGGTAGCGCTGAACACTGAAGCTTTCTTT. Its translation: CASSLGVALNTEAFF.

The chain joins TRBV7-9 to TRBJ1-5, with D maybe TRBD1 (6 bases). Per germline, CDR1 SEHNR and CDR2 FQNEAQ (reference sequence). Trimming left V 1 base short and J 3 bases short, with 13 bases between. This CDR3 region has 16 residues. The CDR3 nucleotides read TGTGCCAGCAGCTTAGGGGCAGGGGTCGTCAATCAGCCCCAGCATTTT. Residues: CASSLGAGVVNQPQHF.

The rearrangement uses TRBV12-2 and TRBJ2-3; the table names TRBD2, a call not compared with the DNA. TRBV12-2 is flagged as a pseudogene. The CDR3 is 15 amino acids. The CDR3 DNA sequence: TGTGCAAGTCGCTCTAGGACTTCTAGCACAGATACGCAGTATTTT. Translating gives CASRSRTSSTDTQYF.

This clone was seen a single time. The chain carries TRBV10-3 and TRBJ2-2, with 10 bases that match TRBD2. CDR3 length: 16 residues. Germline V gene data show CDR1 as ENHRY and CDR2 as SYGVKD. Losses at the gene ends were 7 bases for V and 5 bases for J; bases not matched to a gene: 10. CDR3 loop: CAITEKTSGFTGELFF. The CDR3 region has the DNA TGTGCCATCACCGAGAAGACTAGCGGGTTTACCGGGGAGCTGTTTTTT.

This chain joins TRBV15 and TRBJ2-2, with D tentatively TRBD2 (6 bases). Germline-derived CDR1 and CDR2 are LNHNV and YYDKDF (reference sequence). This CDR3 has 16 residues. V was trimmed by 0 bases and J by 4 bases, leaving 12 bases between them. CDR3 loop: CATSRDRGSGTGELFF. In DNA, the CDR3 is TGTGCCACCAGCAGAGATCGGGGTAGCGGCACCGGGGAGCTGTTTTTT. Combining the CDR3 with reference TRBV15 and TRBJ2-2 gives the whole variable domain DAMVIQNPRYQVTQFGKPVTLSCSQTLNHNVMYWYQQKSSQAPKLLFHYYDKDFNNEADTPDNFQSRRPNTSFCFLDIRSPGLGDTAMYLCATSRDRGSGTGELFFGEGSRLTVL.